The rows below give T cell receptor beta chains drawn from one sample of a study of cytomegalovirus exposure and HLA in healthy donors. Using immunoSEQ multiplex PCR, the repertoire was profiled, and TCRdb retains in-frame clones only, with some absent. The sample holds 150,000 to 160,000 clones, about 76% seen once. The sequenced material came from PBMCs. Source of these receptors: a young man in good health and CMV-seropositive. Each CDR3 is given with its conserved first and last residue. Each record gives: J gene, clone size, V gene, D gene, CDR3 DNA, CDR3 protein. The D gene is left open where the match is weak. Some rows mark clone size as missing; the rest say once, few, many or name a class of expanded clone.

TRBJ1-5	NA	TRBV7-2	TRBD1	TGTGCCAGCAGCTTCGGGGACAGTAGATATAGCAATCAGCCCCAGCATTTT	CASSFGDSRYSNQPQHF
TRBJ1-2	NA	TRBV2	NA	TGTGCCAGCAGTGAAGCGGTGCGGGGGGGCTATGGCTACACCTTC	CASSEAVRGGYGYTF
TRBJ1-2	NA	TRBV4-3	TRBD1	TGCGCCAGCAGCCTTTCGCCCGGGACAGACTATGGCTACACCTTC	CASSLSPGTDYGYTF
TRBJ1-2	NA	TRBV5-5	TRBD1	TGTGCCAGCAGCGCTTCCGGGACAGGGCTAGGCGGCGGCTACACCTTC	CASSASGTGLGGGYTF
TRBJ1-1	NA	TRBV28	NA	TGTGCCAGCCCTGGGTCGGGTGTGAACACTGAAGCTTTCTTT	CASPGSGVNTEAFF
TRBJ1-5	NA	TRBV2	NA	TGTGCCAGCAGCCTGCGGCGGGAGCCCCAGCATTTT	CASSLRREPQHF
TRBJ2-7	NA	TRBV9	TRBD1	TGTGCCAGCAGCCCTGGACAGGCGAGTAACGAGCAGTACTTC	CASSPGQASNEQYF
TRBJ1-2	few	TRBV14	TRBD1	TGTGCCAGCAGCCTTCAGACAGGGGGCTATGGCTACACCTTC	CASSLQTGGYGYTF
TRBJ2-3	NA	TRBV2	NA	TGTGCCAGCAGTGAAAAGACTAGCACAGATACGCAGTATTTT	CASSEKTSTDTQYF
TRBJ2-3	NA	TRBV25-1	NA	TGTGCCGGCAGTGTTAACACCGGGCAGGGGGGAGATACGCAGTATTTT	CAGSVNTGQGGDTQYF
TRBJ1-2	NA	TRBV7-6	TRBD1	TGTGCCAGCAGCTTGAGGACAGGGGGTGGTGTCTATGGCTACACCTTC	CASSLRTGGGVYGYTF
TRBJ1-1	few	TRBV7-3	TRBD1	TGTGCCAGCAGCAGGACAGGGCCGAACACTGAAGCTTTCTTT	CASSRTGPNTEAFF
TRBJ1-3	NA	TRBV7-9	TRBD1	TGTGCCAGCAGCTGGACAGGGGACGGGAACACCATATATTTT	CASSWTGDGNTIYF
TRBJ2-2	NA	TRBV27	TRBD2	TGTGCCAGCAGTCCACGACTAGCGGGAGGGACCGGGGAGCTGTTTTTT	CASSPRLAGGTGELFF
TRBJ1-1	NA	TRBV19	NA	TGTGCCAGTAGTATAGATGAAGCGGTGAACACTGAAGCTTTCTTT	CASSIDEAVNTEAFF